This record concerns one TCR beta chain sequence. Its cognate antigen is unknown. Other DNA sequences of this sample code for an identical CDR3. The sample is drawn from a study of beta chain features in type 1 diabetes. Germline V gene sequence: CDR1 SGHTA, CDR2 FQGNSA. The V end was cut by 0 bases, the J end by 5 bases, with 7 bases between. The CDR3 runs to 14 residues. Sorting that relied on CD45RO/CCR7/CD25/CD127/CD95/CD27 yielded CD4+ naive, central memory, regulatory and stem cell-like memory cells. Study-wide points: Within each of all four CD4+ subsets, Type 1 diabetes patients had TCRB CDR3s that were moderately but significantly shorter. VDJ junctions from patients with type 1 diabetes contained fewer insertions and more deletions. A definitive answer on HLA type influencing TCRB rearrangement was not reached here.

As every portion of the isolated RNA was reverse transcribed, the sequencing read expressed TCRB transcripts. Libraries were prepared by immunoSEQ multiplex PCR; TCRdb keeps only in-frame clonotypes and omits some of them. Among about 400,000 clones listed, around 13% were seen once. The sample consisted of naive CD4+ T cells from blood. This clonotype was obtained from a woman aged 18-29 years with type 1 diabetes. This chain uses TRBV7-2 with TRBJ2-2, with D perhaps TRBD2 (6 bases). DNA of the CDR3: TGTGCCAGCAGCTTAGCGGGGGGTACCGGGGAGCTGTTTTTT. Amino acid sequence: CASSLAGGTGELFF.